These 17 T cell receptor beta chains came from one sample sequenced in a study of blood T cell repertoires in COVID-19. TCRdb's table, derived via immunoSEQ multiplex PCR, lists solely in-frame clones and lacks some. The sample holds some 150,000 clones, 70% to 90% seen once. The sample taken for sequencing was peripheral blood. The receptors come from a woman in her sixties with COVID-19, enrolled during active disease.

The chain's CDR3 is CASSVEQGGGNTGELFF. The CDR3 nucleotides are TGTGCCAGCAGCGTAGAACAGGGCGGGGGGAACACCGGGGAGCTGTTTTTT. The rearrangement joins TRBV9 to TRBJ2-2; TRBD2 might be the D (7 bases). The length of the CDR3 is 17 residues. Germline-derived CDR1 and CDR2 are SGDLS and YYNGEE. The V gene lost 0 bases and the J gene lost 1 base, with 13 bases spanning the gap.

The rearrangement links TRBV19 to TRBJ1-2; 7 bases fit TRBD1. V shed 3 bases and J 3 bases; nucleotides not matched to a gene: 10. The CDR3 has 16 amino acids. Looked up from germline, CDR1 is LNHDA and CDR2 is SQIVND (reference sequence). CDR3 bases: TGTGCCAGTAGTATTTCAGGGGACAGCACTTACTATGGCTACACCTTC. Translated: CASSISGDSTYYGYTF.

This clone was detected once. V and J are TRBV7-2 and TRBJ1-6, with 9 bases that match TRBD1. J gave up 4 bases and V 2 bases, and 3 bases lay outside the gene matches. The germline V gene has CDR1 SGHTA and CDR2 FQGNSA. The CDR3 has 16 amino acids. The CDR3 bases are TGTGCCAGCAGCTTAAGGGACAGGGCATATAATTCACCCCTCCACTTT. This encodes CASSLRDRAYNSPLHF.

The chain links TRBV7-9 to TRBJ2-7; D is perhaps TRBD2 (6 bases). The germline V gene has CDR1 SEHNR and CDR2 FQNEAQ (reference sequence). V lost 0 bases to trimming and J lost 0 bases, with 9 bases between them. This CDR3 region has 15 residues. This CDR3 is CASSLAGTYSYEQYF. CDR3 sequence (DNA): TGTGCCAGCAGCTTAGCCGGGACTTACTCCTACGAGCAGTACTTC.

The genes are TRBV6-6 and TRBJ1-5; D unclear. Germline assignment: CDR1 MNHNY and CDR2 SVGAGI (reference sequence). Trimming pared 6 bases from V and 2 bases from J, leaving 8 bases between. This CDR3 region has 13 residues. CDR3 nucleotide sequence: TGTGCCAGCAGCCCACAGCGCAATCAGCCCCAGCATTTT. Residues: CASSPQRNQPQHF.

The chain combines TRBV11-2 with TRBJ2-4, with D maybe TRBD2 (6 bases). Germline V lookup: CDR1 SGHAT, CDR2 FQNNGV. The V and J ends lost 5 bases and 0 bases respectively, with 8 bases between them. The CDR3 extends over 14 amino acids. The CDR3 region has the DNA TGTGCCAGCAGCCAGGGACTAGCCAAAAACATTCAGTACTTC. Residues: CASSQGLAKNIQYF. The entire variable domain, with the rest obtained from reference TRBV11-2 and TRBJ2-4, is as follows: EAGVAQSPRYKIIEKRQSVAFWCNPISGHATLYWYQQILGQGPKLLIQFQNNGVVDDSQLPKDRFSAERLKGVDSTLKIQPAKLEDSAVYLCASSQGLAKNIQYFGAGTRLSVL.

The chain is built from TRBV5-1 and TRBJ2-3; 12 nucleotides align to TRBD2. The CDR3 runs to 16 residues. Germline V gene sequence: CDR1 SGHRS, CDR2 YFSETQ. The V gene end was trimmed by 4 bases and the J gene end by 2 bases; junction bases not matched to a gene: 5. The chain's CDR3 is CASSQLAGGLTDTQYF. CDR3 bases: TGCGCCAGCAGCCAACTAGCGGGGGGTCTCACAGATACGCAGTATTTT.

The chain links TRBV4-1 to TRBJ1-2; TRBD1 is a possible D gene (5 bases). CDR3 length: 14 residues. Trimming removed 0 bases from V and 8 bases from J, with 13 bases in between. The V gene's germline CDR1 is MGHRA and CDR2 YSYEKL. CDR3: CASSQELQGGGYTF. The CDR3 nucleotides read TGCGCCAGCAGCCAAGAGTTGCAGGGAGGGGGCTACACCTTC.

V gene TRBV24-1 combines with J gene TRBJ2-3; the match to TRBD2 covers 7 bases. The CDR3 is made up of 16 amino acids. Germline values: CDR1 KGHDR, CDR2 SFDVKD. Trimming cost V 6 bases and J 0 bases; bases outside gene matches: 8. The CDR3 spells CATSRSSGFSTDTQYF. CDR3 in DNA: TGTGCCACCAGTAGGTCTAGCGGATTTAGCACAGATACGCAGTATTTT.

This clone was counted once. This rearrangement joins TRBV12-3 or TRBV12-4 to TRBJ1-3; TRBD1 might be the D (5 bases). CDR3 length: 12 amino acids. V lost 5 bases and J lost 9, with 11 bases in between. The CDR3 loop reads CASSPFGGTIYF. For the CDR3, the DNA is TGTGCCAGCAGTCCTTTCGGGGGCACCATATATTTT.

J is TRBJ1-6 and V is TRBV5-1; D is unclear. Germline CDR1 SGHRS, CDR2 YFSETQ. Trimming stripped 4 bases from V and 10 bases from J, with 24 bases between. This CDR3 has 17 amino acids. The CDR3 nucleotides read TGCGCCAGCAGCAGGACGGTTATGGGAGACGGGAAATCACCCCTCCACTTT. Amino acid sequence: CASSRTVMGDGKSPLHF.

V gene TRBV7-9 combines with J gene TRBJ2-1; D may be TRBD2 (6 bases). The CDR3 totals 17 residues. V shed 6 bases and J shed 2 bases, with 20 bases lying between them. Germline V lookup: CDR1 SEHNR, CDR2 FQNEAQ (reference sequence). CDR3 in DNA: TGTGCCAGCAGTCCCACGGGACTTTTTGGGGCCTACAATGAGCAGTTCTTC. This translates into CASSPTGLFGAYNEQFF. Full variable domain (rest looked up from reference TRBV7-9 and TRBJ2-1): DTGVSQNPRHKITKRGQNVTFRCDPISEHNRLYWYRQTLGQGPEFLTYFQNEAQLEKSRLLSDRFSAERPKGSFSTLEIQRTEQGDSAMYLCASSPTGLFGAYNEQFFGPGTRLTVL.

The J gene is TRBJ1-5, the V gene TRBV10-3; D is ambiguous. Germline V gene data show CDR1 as ENHRY and CDR2 as SYGVKD. The CDR3 contains 14 residues. The ends were cut back, 0 bases at V and 9 bases at J, with 12 bases in the middle. The chain's CDR3 is CAISESGEFGPQHF. The CDR3 DNA follows: TGTGCCATCAGTGAGTCAGGAGAGTTCGGGCCCCAGCATTTT.

This rearrangement joins TRBV5-1 to TRBJ1-2; the D gene is possibly TRBD1 (5 bases). The germline CDR1 and CDR2 sequences are SGHRS and YFSETQ. Trimming stripped 4 bases from V and 4 bases from J, with 17 bases between. This CDR3 is 15 amino acids long. The CDR3 DNA is TGCGCCAGCAGCCCGGAGGAGGGGAGAGTCTATGGCTACACCTTC. Its protein is CASSPEEGRVYGYTF.

The rearrangement uses TRBV3-1 (or the pseudogene TRBV3-2) and TRBJ2-1, with TRBD2 matching over 12 bases. V trimming: 3 bases; J trimming: 2 bases; junction bases outside the gene matches: 5. Germline V gives CDR1 LGHDT, CDR2 YNNKEL (reference sequence). This CDR3 contains 17 residues. This CDR3 reads CASSQLAGGPPYNEQFF. Here the CDR3 DNA reads TGTGCCAGCAGCCAGCTAGCGGGGGGGCCCCCCTACAATGAGCAGTTCTTC.

The chain carries TRBV14 and TRBJ1-4; D is possibly TRBD1 (5 bases). This CDR3 has 15 residues. The V gene lost 2 bases and the J gene lost 6 bases, with 13 bases spanning the gap. From germline, CDR1 is SGHDN and CDR2 FVKESK. CDR3 loop: CASSQFLSTDEKLFF. CDR3 bases: TGTGCCAGCAGCCAATTCCTCTCGACAGATGAAAAACTGTTTTTT.

The chain employs TRBV10-3 and TRBJ2-7, with 8 bases that match TRBD2. V was clipped by 5 bases and J by 7 bases; unmatched bases: 7. The germline gives CDR1 ENHRY, CDR2 SYGVKD. The CDR3 loop spans 13 amino acids. The CDR3 nucleotides read TGTGCCATCAGTCCGATAGCGGGGAATGAGCAGTACTTC. Protein sequence: CAISPIAGNEQYF.